This T cell receptor (beta chain) was found in a study of T cells after somatic rescue of genetic block. The repertoire was sequenced with immunoSEQ multiplex PCR; TCRdb's copy has only in-frame clones and lacks some. The table has approximately 70,000 clones, under 95% seen once. Per the germline V gene, CDR1 is MNHEY and CDR2 is SMNVEV (reference sequence). With 2 bases removed from V and 3 bases from J, the gap between germline ends came to 9 bases. CDR3 length: 14 amino acids. This TCR came from a man aged 25 to 45. Sample: peripheral blood mononuclear cells (PBMCs). The chain uses TRBV27 and TRBJ2-3; D is uncertain. The CDR3 loop reads CASSLGVGTDTQYF. The CDR3 DNA reads as TGTGCCAGCAGTTTAGGCGTGGGGACAGATACGCAGTATTTT.